A selection of T cell receptor beta chains follows, all from one sample in a study of blood T cell repertoires in COVID-19. Measured with immunoSEQ multiplex PCR; TCRdb has only the in-frame clones, and not every one. The sample contains some 260,000 clones, approximately 88% of which appear only once. The sequenced sample consisted of peripheral blood. Receptor source: a woman aged 25 to 39 with acute or convalescent COVID-19. Both conserved end residues are part of each CDR3. The order of the fields is CDR3 length, J gene, V gene, D gene, clone size, CDR3 DNA, CDR3 protein. D genes are given only for firm matches. The size field is filled for only some rows; it gives once, few, many or a size class.

length: 14
J: TRBJ2-5
V: TRBV7-8
D: TRBD1
size: .
DNA: TGTGCCAGCAGCACTCGACAGGGAGAAGAGACCCAGTACTTC
CDR3: CASSTRQGEETQYF

length: 13
J: TRBJ1-3
V: TRBV4-1
D: .
size: .
DNA: TGCGCCAGCAGCTCAGGATCTGGAAACACCATATATTTT
CDR3: CASSSGSGNTIYF

length: 18
J: TRBJ2-3
V: TRBV5-4
D: TRBD2
size: once
DNA: TGTGCCAGCAGCTCGGCCGGGACTAGCGATATGTTGTCAGATACGCAGTATTTT
CDR3: CASSSAGTSDMLSDTQYF

length: 16
J: TRBJ2-7
V: TRBV13
D: .
size: .
DNA: TGTGCCAGCACCTTCCGAGGGGGGGGACGCGGTGACGAGCAGTACTTC
CDR3: CASTFRGGGRGDEQYF

length: 16
J: TRBJ2-2
V: TRBV24-1
D: TRBD1
size: .
DNA: TGTGCCACCAGTGATTTGCAGGGGGCCGATGGCGGGGAGCTGTTTTTT
CDR3: CATSDLQGADGGELFF

length: 15
J: TRBJ1-1
V: TRBV14
D: .
size: .
DNA: TGTGCCAGCAGCCTCAACAGAGTCCGGAACACTGAAGCTTTCTTT
CDR3: CASSLNRVRNTEAFF

length: 13
J: TRBJ2-5
V: TRBV27
D: .
size: .
DNA: TGTGCCAGCCAGAAACGTGTGCAAGAGACCCAGTACTTC
CDR3: CASQKRVQETQYF

length: 13
J: TRBJ1-5
V: TRBV5-4
D: .
size: .
DNA: TGTGCCAGCAGCTTGGGCGGGGATCAGCCCCAGCATTTT
CDR3: CASSLGGDQPQHF

length: 13
J: TRBJ2-5
V: TRBV9
D: .
size: .
DNA: TGTGCCAGCAGCGAGGGGGTGGCTGGGACCCAGTACTTC
CDR3: CASSEGVAGTQYF

length: 17
J: TRBJ1-1
V: TRBV5-1
D: .
size: few
DNA: TGCGCCAGCAGCTTGTACAGTCAGGGCCCCTTGAACACTGAAGCTTTCTTT
CDR3: CASSLYSQGPLNTEAFF

length: 13
J: TRBJ2-5
V: TRBV6-6
D: TRBD2
size: .
DNA: TGTGCCAGCAGACTAGCGCCGCAAGAGACCCAGTACTTC
CDR3: CASRLAPQETQYF

length: 12
J: TRBJ1-1
V: TRBV18
D: .
size: .
DNA: TGTGCCAGCTCACCTCGGGATCTCGGAGCTTTCTTT
CDR3: CASSPRDLGAFF

length: 16
J: TRBJ2-3
V: TRBV5-1
D: .
size: .
DNA: TGCGCCAGCAGCATAGACCAGGGGATTAGCACAGATACGCAGTATTTT
CDR3: CASSIDQGISTDTQYF

length: 17
J: TRBJ2-5
V: TRBV4-3
D: TRBD2
size: .
DNA: TGCGCCAGCAGCCAAGATCCGGCGGGAGGGCCGGGAGAGACCCAGTACTTC
CDR3: CASSQDPAGGPGETQYF

length: 13
J: TRBJ1-1
V: TRBV2
D: .
size: .
DNA: TGTGCCGGACAAGACAGTGTGAACACTGAAGCTTTCTTT
CDR3: CAGQDSVNTEAFF

length: 14
J: TRBJ1-3
V: TRBV5-4
D: TRBD1
size: .
DNA: TGTGCCAGCAGAGCGACAGGGGAGGAAAACACCATATATTTT
CDR3: CASRATGEENTIYF

length: 17
J: TRBJ2-7
V: TRBV27
D: TRBD2
size: .
DNA: TGTGCCAGCAGTCTACACGGGACTAGCGGGAGTCAGGGCGAGCAGTACTTC
CDR3: CASSLHGTSGSQGEQYF

length: 18
J: TRBJ1-4
V: TRBV14
D: .
size: .
DNA: TGTGCCAGCAGCCAAGCCCGGACTCCAGGGGCCGATCATGAAAAACTGTTTTTT
CDR3: CASSQARTPGADHEKLFF

length: 14
J: TRBJ2-7
V: TRBV9
D: TRBD1
size: .
DNA: TGTGCCAGCAGCGCCCCGGGACAGAGCCGGGAGCAGTACTTC
CDR3: CASSAPGQSREQYF

length: 13
J: TRBJ1-1
V: TRBV30
D: TRBD1
size: .
DNA: TGTGCCTGTGACCGGGGACAGGCTGCTGAAGCTTTCTTT
CDR3: CACDRGQAAEAFF

length: 15
J: TRBJ2-2
V: TRBV7-7
D: .
size: .
DNA: TGTGCCAGCAGCTTAGCGCGTACGAACACCGGGGAGCTGTTTTTT
CDR3: CASSLARTNTGELFF

length: 16
J: TRBJ2-3
V: TRBV20-1
D: TRBD2
size: .
DNA: TGCAGTGCTAGTGGGTTAGCGGGAGGTTTTGAGGATACGCAGTATTTT
CDR3: CSASGLAGGFEDTQYF

length: 11
J: TRBJ2-1
V: TRBV30
D: .
size: .
DNA: TGTGCCTGGGCCCCACCGGTTGGGCAGTTCTTC
CDR3: CAWAPPVGQFF

length: 16
J: TRBJ1-1
V: TRBV4-3
D: TRBD1
size: .
DNA: TGCGCCAGCAGCCCCCGCCCGACAGGGATAAACACTGAAGCTTTCTTT
CDR3: CASSPRPTGINTEAFF

length: 16
J: TRBJ1-5
V: TRBV7-9
D: .
size: .
DNA: TGTGCCAGCAGCTTCGGGCAGGGTGTCGGCAATCAGCCCCAGCATTTT
CDR3: CASSFGQGVGNQPQHF

length: 15
J: TRBJ1-2
V: TRBV7-2
D: .
size: .
DNA: TGTGCCAGCAGCTTCGGACAGAAAGCTAACTATGGCTACACCTTC
CDR3: CASSFGQKANYGYTF

length: 14
J: TRBJ1-2
V: TRBV19
D: .
size: .
DNA: TGTGCCAGTAGTCCTCGGACAGTTGTCTATGGCTACACCTTC
CDR3: CASSPRTVVYGYTF

length: 15
J: TRBJ2-7
V: TRBV18
D: TRBD2
size: .
DNA: TGTGCCAGCTCACCACCGGGGACTAGCGGTTACGAGCAGTACTTC
CDR3: CASSPPGTSGYEQYF

length: 15
J: TRBJ2-1
V: TRBV27
D: .
size: .
DNA: TGTGCCAGCAGTTTAAGGCAGGGGGGCTTCGGGGAGCAGTTCTTC
CDR3: CASSLRQGGFGEQFF

length: 15
J: TRBJ1-4
V: TRBV11-2
D: TRBD1
size: .
DNA: TGTGCCAGCAGCTTAGCGGCAGGGGGCATTGAAAAACTGTTTTTT
CDR3: CASSLAAGGIEKLFF

length: 13
J: TRBJ1-1
V: TRBV11-3
D: .
size: .
DNA: TGTGCCAGCAGCCCCCTCATCACAGGTGAAGCTTTCTTT
CDR3: CASSPLITGEAFF

length: 15
J: TRBJ2-3
V: TRBV18
D: TRBD2
size: once
DNA: TGTGCCAGCTCATCTAGCGGGATGGGCACAGATACGCAGTATTTT
CDR3: CASSSSGMGTDTQYF

length: 13
J: TRBJ2-3
V: TRBV12-3/TRBV12-4
D: TRBD2
size: few
DNA: TGTGCCAGCAGACTAGCGGGCACAGATACGCAGTATTTT
CDR3: CASRLAGTDTQYF

length: 11
J: TRBJ1-1
V: TRBV27
D: .
size: .
DNA: TGTGCCAGCAGGAGGAACACTGAAGCTTTCTTT
CDR3: CASRRNTEAFF

length: 14
J: TRBJ2-5
V: TRBV18
D: .
size: .
DNA: TGTGCCAGCTCACCACTAGCGAAACAAGAGACCCAGTACTTC
CDR3: CASSPLAKQETQYF

length: 13
J: TRBJ1-2
V: TRBV3-1/TRBV3-2
D: .
size: .
DNA: TGTGCCAGCAGCTTAGACAGAACCTATGGCTACACCTTC
CDR3: CASSLDRTYGYTF

length: 11
J: TRBJ1-1
V: TRBV10-1
D: .
size: few
DNA: TGCGCCAGCAGAGGACCTCGGGGAGCTTTCTTT
CDR3: CASRGPRGAFF

length: 11
J: TRBJ2-1
V: TRBV20-1
D: TRBD2
size: once
DNA: TGCAGTGCACGTAGGACTAGCGGGCAGTTCTTC
CDR3: CSARRTSGQFF

length: 15
J: TRBJ1-2
V: TRBV2
D: TRBD1
size: .
DNA: TGTGCCAGCAGTGTAGGGACAGGGGGTGTCTATGGCTACACCTTC
CDR3: CASSVGTGGVYGYTF

length: 15
J: TRBJ2-2
V: TRBV7-3
D: .
size: .
DNA: TGTGCCAGCAGACAGATACCCGTGAACACCGGGGAGCTGTTTTTT
CDR3: CASRQIPVNTGELFF

length: 16
J: TRBJ2-3
V: TRBV7-9
D: .
size: .
DNA: TGTGCCAGCAGCTTAGCGCGGGACCCCGCCCCAGATACGCAGTATTTT
CDR3: CASSLARDPAPDTQYF

length: 15
J: TRBJ2-7
V: TRBV6-5
D: .
size: once
DNA: TGTGCCAGCAGATCCGGCGCCAGGGCGAGCGACGAGCAGTACTTC
CDR3: CASRSGARASDEQYF

length: 13
J: TRBJ1-4
V: TRBV2
D: TRBD1
size: .
DNA: TGTGCCAGCAGTTGGGGACAGGGCGAAAAACTGTTTTTT
CDR3: CASSWGQGEKLFF

length: 12
J: TRBJ1-1
V: TRBV30
D: TRBD1
size: .
DNA: TGTGCCTGGACAGGGGGCTGGACTGAAGCTTTCTTT
CDR3: CAWTGGWTEAFF